Below, 6 T cell receptor beta chains from the same sample are listed, as sequenced in a study of post-analysis software for immune sequencing data. Study conclusions and caveats: With TRBV5-6, TRBV5-1 and TRBV20-1 included, about 5 TRBV segments were more frequent in patients than in controls.

Their antigens remain unidentified. TCR beta libraries were prepared from cDNA with unique molecular identifiers. TCRdb passed the PCR reads through MiXCR, listing each CDR3 protein once. The data contain approximately 440,000 distinct CDR3 sequences, roughly 45% of them seen just once; the ten biggest clones take up 12%. The specimen was blood. The receptors shown here come from a girl aged 10-17 years with multiple sclerosis.

Only a few counts were recorded for this clonotype. V and J are TRBV7-2 and TRBJ1-2, with D perhaps matching TRBD1 (5 bases). Germline V lookup: CDR1 SGHTA, CDR2 FQGNSA. Trimming shortened V by 1 base and J by 6 bases, and 15 bases separated the two germline ends. The CDR3 contains 15 residues. DNA of the CDR3: TGTGCCAGCAGCTTAGTATCCTCAGGGATAAATGGCTACACCTTC. Protein sequence: CASSLVSSGINGYTF.

V gene TRBV7-8 combines with J gene TRBJ2-3, with 9 bases lining up with TRBD2. The J segment lost 0 bases and the V segment lost 5 bases, leaving 12 bases of the junction unmatched. The CDR3 is 18 residues long. CDR1 is SGHVS, CDR2 FQNEAQ, per germline. CDR3 in amino acids: CASSLPRPTSGSTDTQYF. The DNA of the CDR3 is TGTGCCAGCAGCCTACCGAGGCCGACTAGCGGAAGCACAGATACGCAGTATTTT.

To note about this clonotype: A junction boundary mismatches the germline segment, possibly from a read error. This chain links TRBV20-1 with TRBJ2-1; the D is unclear. The CDR3 sequence is 13 residues long. The germline V gene has CDR1 DFQATT and CDR2 SNEGSKA (reference sequence). The CDR3 loop is CSARDDTYNEQLF. The CDR3 DNA reads TGCAGTGCTAGAGACGACACTTACAATGAGCAGTTATTC.

In this sample, this clonotype turned up a few times. Its ends do not fully match the called genes, so a read error is possible. V and J are TRBV3-1 and TRBJ2-2, with a tentative D call TRBD2 (5 bases). Germline-derived CDR1 and CDR2 are LGHDT and YNNKEL (reference sequence). This CDR3 contains 13 residues. CDR3 in amino acids: CASSQGGSGELFF. The CDR3, as DNA: TGTGCCAGCAGCCAAGGAGGGTCCGGGGAGTTGTTTTTT.

The genes are TRBV20-1 and TRBJ1-2; a possible D gene is TRBD1 (6 bases). The ends were cut back, 4 bases at V and 4 bases at J, with 19 bases in the middle. CDR1 is DFQATT and CDR2 is SNEGSKA in the germline V gene (reference sequence). This CDR3 comprises 15 residues. The CDR3 reads CSATPMTGSGYGYTF. The DNA for the CDR3 is TGCAGTGCTACGCCCATGACAGGCAGCGGCTATGGCTACACCTTC.

Remarks on this clonotype: Given a much more abundant clone one base away, this may be a read error. The CDR3 spells CASLPLGAEETQYF. CDR3 coding DNA: TGTGCCAGCCTCCCCCTAGGGGCTGAAGAGACCCAGTACTTC. The rearrangement uses TRBV28 and TRBJ2-5, with D tentatively TRBD1 (5 bases). The length of the CDR3 is 14 residues. Germline V CDR1 and CDR2: MDHEN, SYDVKM. V lost 8 bases and J 3 bases, leaving 16 bases between the germline ends.